Following are 14 T cell receptor beta chains from one sample sequenced in a study of T-cell memory formation after mild COVID-19. Using its own MiXCR run on the 5' RACE reads, TCRdb lists one record per CDR3 protein. The sample shows 430,000 or so distinct CDR3 sequences, about 23% of them seen only once. What was sequenced was PBMCs or a T cell subset sorted from them (not recorded which). These receptors were taken from an adult woman who had mild COVID-19 (a few samples of this study predate the infection). Cell type and time point are not known.

The chain joins TRBV9 to TRBJ2-5, with D perhaps TRBD2 (7 bases). CDR1 is SGDLS, CDR2 YYNGEE, per germline. The CDR3 is 15 amino acids. The V end lost 0 bases, the J end lost 5 bases, and 14 bases lay between the germline ends. The CDR3 bases are TGTGCCAGCAGCGTAGGGGGGGGCTTCCTTGAGACCCAGTACTTC. Its translation: CASSVGGGFLETQYF.

This clonotype was counted only a few times. The gene calls are TRBV7-8 and TRBJ2-3; 7 bases align to TRBD2. The trim removed 0 bases at V and 0 bases at J, leaving 3 bases unmatched. The germline V gene encodes CDR1 SGHVS and CDR2 FQNEAQ. This CDR3 region has 16 residues. The CDR3, as DNA: TGTGCCAGCAGCTTAGCCTCGCGGGGGAGCACAGATACGCAGTATTTT. Translated: CASSLASRGSTDTQYF.

Only a few counts were recorded for this clonotype. The rearrangement joins TRBV7-9 to TRBJ2-1, with D perhaps assigned TRBD1 or TRBD2 (5 bases each). V lost 3 bases and J 9 bases, leaving 21 bases between the germline ends. The germline V gene encodes CDR1 SEHNR and CDR2 FQNEAQ (reference sequence). The CDR3 has 16 residues. The DNA for the CDR3 is TGTGCCAGCAGCTTCTTGACCGTGGACGGGGCGGTTGAGCAGTTCTTC. Encoded protein: CASSFLTVDGAVEQFF.

This chain uses TRBV7-9 with TRBJ1-2; 12 nucleotides match TRBD1. CDR3 length equals 17 residues. Germline V gene data show CDR1 as SEHNR and CDR2 as FQNEAQ (reference sequence). With V trimmed by 1 base and J by 4 bases, 7 bases remained unmatched. The CDR3 bases are TGTGCCAGCAGCTTAGTGGGGACAGGGGGCGCCAGCTATGGCTACACCTTC. Its protein product is CASSLVGTGGASYGYTF. The full variable domain, completed using reference TRBV7-9 and TRBJ1-2, is DTGVSQNPRHKITKRGQNVTFRCDPISEHNRLYWYRQTLGQGPEFLTYFQNEAQLEKSRLLSDRFSAERPKGSFSTLEIQRTEQGDSAMYLCASSLVGTGGASYGYTFGSGTRLTVV.

This clonotype was detected a few times. This sequence joins TRBV7-9 and TRBJ2-1; D not certain. Trimming pared 5 bases from V and 10 bases from J, leaving 15 bases between. Germline lookup yields CDR1 SEHNR and CDR2 FQNEAQ (reference sequence). The length of the CDR3 is 13 residues. In nucleotides, the CDR3 is TGTGCCAGCAGCCCTAGGTCGGCGTCCGAGCAGTTCTTC. Protein: CASSPRSASEQFF. The full variable domain, rest sourced from reference TRBV7-9 and TRBJ2-1, is DTGVSQNPRHKITKRGQNVTFRCDPISEHNRLYWYRQTLGQGPEFLTYFQNEAQLEKSRLLSDRFSAERPKGSFSTLEIQRTEQGDSAMYLCASSPRSASEQFFGPGTRLTVL.

This clonotype was seen a few times. The V gene is TRBV5-1, the J gene TRBJ2-7, with 7 bases aligning to TRBD1. The V segment lost 6 bases and the J segment 4 bases; nucleotides outside the gene matches: 10. This CDR3 has 14 amino acids. The germline gives CDR1 SGHRS, CDR2 YFSETQ. The CDR3 reads CASTRPGQSYEQYF. In DNA form, the CDR3 reads TGCGCCAGCACTCGGCCGGGACAGTCATACGAGCAGTACTTC. The complete variable domain, with remaining parts taken from reference TRBV5-1 and TRBJ2-7, reads KAGVTQTPRYLIKTRGQQVTLSCSPISGHRSVSWYQQTPGQGLQFLFEYFSETQRNKGNFPGRFSGRQFSNSRSEMNVSTLELGDSALYLCASTRPGQSYEQYFGPGTRLTVT.

This chain joins TRBV5-1 and TRBJ1-3; D not resolved. Trimming left V 4 bases short and J 0 bases short, with 11 bases between. The CDR3 loop spans 15 amino acids. CDR1 and CDR2 (germline): SGHRS, YFSETQ. The CDR3 protein is CASSPVDNSGNTIYF. For the CDR3, the DNA is TGCGCCAGCAGCCCCGTAGACAACTCTGGAAACACCATATATTTT.

This clonotype was observed once. The chain links TRBV6-2 or TRBV6-3 to TRBJ2-3; 9 bases agree with TRBD1. The germline CDR1 and CDR2 sequences are MNHEY and SVGEGT. The CDR3 is 14 amino acids. Trimming took 10 bases from V and 4 from J; bases not matched to a gene: 9. CDR3 nucleotides: TGTGCCACCCTCCGGGACAGGGCCCCAGATACGCAGTATTTT. Translation: CATLRDRAPDTQYF.

This clonotype has ten or more counts. V is TRBV12-3 or TRBV12-4 and J is TRBJ2-7, with TRBD2 as a possible D gene (5 bases). Deletions cut 3 bases from V and 6 bases from J, with 9 bases between. This CDR3 contains 12 residues. The CDR3, as DNA: TGTGCCAGCAGTTTGCCAGGAGGCGAGCAGTACTTC. Its protein product is CASSLPGGEQYF.

This chain uses TRBV2 with TRBJ2-7, with TRBD1 identical over 12 bases. V trimming: 4 bases; J trimming: 6 bases; junction bases outside the gene matches: 4. Germline CDR1 and CDR2: SNHLY and FYNNEI. This CDR3 is 14 amino acids long. CDR3 DNA: TGTGCCAGCAGTGGGGGGACAGGGGGCATCGAGCAGTACTTC. This sequence encodes CASSGGTGGIEQYF.

This clonotype turned up a few times. J is TRBJ1-5 and V is TRBV12-3 or TRBV12-4; a possible D gene is TRBD1 (5 bases). With 6 bases removed from V and 4 bases from J, the gap between germline ends came to 16 bases. The length of the CDR3 is 15 residues. The CDR3 here is CASRPRGGPNQPQHF. In DNA form, the CDR3 reads TGTGCCAGCAGGCCACGGGGGGGACCTAATCAGCCCCAGCATTTT.

On this clonotype: A read error may produce the germline difference seen at one junction end. This chain links TRBV5-1 with TRBJ2-1; D uncertain. Germline V gene sequence: CDR1 SGHRS, CDR2 YFSETQ. This CDR3 is 13 amino acids long. The CDR3 protein is CASSLVVYDEQFF. CDR3 sequence (DNA): TGCGCCAGCAGCTTGGTCGTCTACGATGAGCAGTTCTTC.

The V and J genes are TRBV29-1 and TRBJ2-1; 7 positions match TRBD2. Germline CDR1 reads SQVTM; CDR2 reads ANQGSEA. This CDR3 has 13 residues. The trim removed 7 bases at V and 3 bases at J, leaving 6 bases unmatched. The CDR3 nucleotides are TGCAGCGGTGTACGGGAGGACTACAATGAGCAGTTCTTC. This translates into CSGVREDYNEQFF.

This chain connects TRBV5-5 to TRBJ2-3; possibly TRBD1 or TRBD2 for D (6 bases each). The germline gives CDR1 SGHKS, CDR2 YYEKEE (reference sequence). This CDR3 is built from 13 residues. Trimming cost V 2 bases and J 6 bases, with 10 bases left between them. The CDR3 DNA reads TGTGCCAGCAGCTTCCGGGGGCTGGATACGCAGTATTTT. This codes for CASSFRGLDTQYF.